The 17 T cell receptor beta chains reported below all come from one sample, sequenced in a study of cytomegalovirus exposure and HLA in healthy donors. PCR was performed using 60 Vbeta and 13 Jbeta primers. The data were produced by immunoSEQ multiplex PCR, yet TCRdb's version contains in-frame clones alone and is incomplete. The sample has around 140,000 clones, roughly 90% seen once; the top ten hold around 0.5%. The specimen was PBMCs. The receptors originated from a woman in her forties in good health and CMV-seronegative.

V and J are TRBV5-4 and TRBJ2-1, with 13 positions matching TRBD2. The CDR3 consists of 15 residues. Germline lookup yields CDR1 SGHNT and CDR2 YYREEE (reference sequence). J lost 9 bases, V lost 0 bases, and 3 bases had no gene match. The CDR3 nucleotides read TGTGCCAGCAGCTTGGGGACTAGCGGGAGTACTGAGCAGTTCTTC. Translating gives CASSLGTSGSTEQFF.

The CDR3: CASSLLDGSSPLHF. The CDR3 bases are TGCGCCAGCAGCTTACTAGACGGTAGTTCACCCCTCCACTTT. The chain combines TRBV5-1 with TRBJ1-6; D is unresolved. The CDR3 sequence is 14 residues long. In germline, CDR1 is SGHRS, CDR2 YFSETQ. V dropped 2 bases and J dropped 9 bases, with 12 bases sitting between them.

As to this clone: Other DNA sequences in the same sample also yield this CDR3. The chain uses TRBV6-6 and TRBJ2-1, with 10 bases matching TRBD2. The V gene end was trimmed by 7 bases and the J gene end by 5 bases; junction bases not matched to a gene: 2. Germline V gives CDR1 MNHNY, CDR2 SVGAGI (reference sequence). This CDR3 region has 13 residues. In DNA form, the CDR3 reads TGTGCCAGCACCCTAGCGGGAGACAATGAGCAGTTCTTC. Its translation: CASTLAGDNEQFF.

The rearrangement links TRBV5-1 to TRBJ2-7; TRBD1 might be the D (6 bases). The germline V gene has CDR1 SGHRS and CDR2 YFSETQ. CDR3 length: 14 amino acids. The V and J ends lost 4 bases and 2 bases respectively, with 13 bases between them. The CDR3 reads CASSPPGDTYEQYF. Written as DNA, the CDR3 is TGCGCCAGCAGCCCCCCCGGGGACACCTACGAGCAGTACTTC.

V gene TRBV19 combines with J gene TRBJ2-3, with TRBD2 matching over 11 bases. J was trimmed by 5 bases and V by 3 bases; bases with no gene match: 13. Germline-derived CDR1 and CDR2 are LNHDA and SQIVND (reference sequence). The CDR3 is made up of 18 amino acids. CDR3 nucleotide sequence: TGTGCCAGTAGTATTCAAGGGCAGGTGGGGACTAGCGGAGATACGCAGTATTTT. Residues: CASSIQGQVGTSGDTQYF.

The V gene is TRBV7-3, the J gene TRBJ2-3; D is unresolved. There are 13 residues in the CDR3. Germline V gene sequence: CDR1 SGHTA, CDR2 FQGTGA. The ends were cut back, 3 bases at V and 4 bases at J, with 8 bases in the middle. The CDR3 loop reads CASSFTGADTQYF. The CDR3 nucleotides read TGTGCCAGCAGCTTTACCGGAGCAGATACGCAGTATTTT.

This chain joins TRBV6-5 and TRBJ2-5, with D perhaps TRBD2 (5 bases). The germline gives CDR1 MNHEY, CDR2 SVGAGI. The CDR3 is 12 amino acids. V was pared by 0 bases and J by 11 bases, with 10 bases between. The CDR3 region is CASSYSTREQYF. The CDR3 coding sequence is TGTGCCAGCAGTTACTCGACGAGGGAGCAGTACTTC.

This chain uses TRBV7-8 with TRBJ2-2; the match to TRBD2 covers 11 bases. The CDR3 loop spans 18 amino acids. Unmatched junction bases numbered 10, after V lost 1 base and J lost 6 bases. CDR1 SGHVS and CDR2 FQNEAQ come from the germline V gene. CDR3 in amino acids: CASSLGNRLAGFSGELFF. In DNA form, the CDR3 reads TGTGCCAGCAGCTTAGGGAACCGACTAGCGGGATTTTCCGGGGAGCTGTTTTTT.

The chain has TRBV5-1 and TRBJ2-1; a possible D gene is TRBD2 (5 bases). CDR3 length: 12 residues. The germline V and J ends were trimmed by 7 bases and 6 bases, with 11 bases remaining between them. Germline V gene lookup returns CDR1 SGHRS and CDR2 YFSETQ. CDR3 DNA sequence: TGCGCCAGCCGGCTAGCATCCAATGAGCAGTTCTTC. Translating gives CASRLASNEQFF.

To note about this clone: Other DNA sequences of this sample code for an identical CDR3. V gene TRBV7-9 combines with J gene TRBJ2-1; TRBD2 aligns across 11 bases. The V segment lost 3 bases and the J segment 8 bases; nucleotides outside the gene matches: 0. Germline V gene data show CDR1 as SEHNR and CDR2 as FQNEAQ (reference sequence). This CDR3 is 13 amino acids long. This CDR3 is CASSLGLADEQFF. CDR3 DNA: TGTGCCAGCAGCTTGGGACTAGCGGATGAGCAGTTCTTC.

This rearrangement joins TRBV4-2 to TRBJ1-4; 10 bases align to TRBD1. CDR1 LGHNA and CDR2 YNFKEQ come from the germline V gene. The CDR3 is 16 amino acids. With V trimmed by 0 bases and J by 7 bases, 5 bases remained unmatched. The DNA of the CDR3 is TGTGCCAGCAGCCAAGATCCGGGACAGGGGACTGAAAAACTGTTTTTT. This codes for CASSQDPGQGTEKLFF.

The DNA for the CDR3 is TGCAGCGTCGGGACAGGTGAATACGAGCAGTACTTC. As protein: CSVGTGEYEQYF. The chain employs TRBV29-1 and TRBJ2-7; TRBD1 aligns across 8 bases. This CDR3 is built from 12 residues. The germline V gene has CDR1 SQVTM and CDR2 ANQGSEA. V shed 6 bases and J 4 bases; nucleotides not matched to a gene: 5.

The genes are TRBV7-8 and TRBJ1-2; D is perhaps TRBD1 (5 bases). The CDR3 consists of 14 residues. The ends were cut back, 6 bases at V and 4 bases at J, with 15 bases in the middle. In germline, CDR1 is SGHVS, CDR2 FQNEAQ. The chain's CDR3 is CASSNLGRGYGYTF. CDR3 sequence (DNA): TGTGCCAGCAGTAACCTGGGGCGGGGCTATGGCTACACCTTC.

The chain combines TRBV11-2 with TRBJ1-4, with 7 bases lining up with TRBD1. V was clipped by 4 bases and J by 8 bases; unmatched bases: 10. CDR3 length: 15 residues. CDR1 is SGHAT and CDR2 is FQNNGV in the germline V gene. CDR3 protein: CASSSPGGGAEKLFF. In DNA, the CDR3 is TGTGCCAGCAGCTCCCCTGGAGGGGGCGCGGAAAAACTGTTTTTT.

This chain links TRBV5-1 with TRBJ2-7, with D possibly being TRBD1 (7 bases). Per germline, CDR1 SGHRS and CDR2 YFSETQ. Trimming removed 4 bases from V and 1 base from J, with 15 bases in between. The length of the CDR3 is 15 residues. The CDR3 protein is CASSPGDSRSYEQYF. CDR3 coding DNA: TGCGCCAGCAGCCCGGGGGACAGCCGATCCTACGAGCAGTACTTC.

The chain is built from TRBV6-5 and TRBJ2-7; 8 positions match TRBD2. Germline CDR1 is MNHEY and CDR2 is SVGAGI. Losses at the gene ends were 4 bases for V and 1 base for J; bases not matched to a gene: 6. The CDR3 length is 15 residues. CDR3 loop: CASSFLGGGSYEQYF. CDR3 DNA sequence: TGTGCCAGCAGTTTCCTCGGGGGGGGTTCCTACGAGCAGTACTTC.

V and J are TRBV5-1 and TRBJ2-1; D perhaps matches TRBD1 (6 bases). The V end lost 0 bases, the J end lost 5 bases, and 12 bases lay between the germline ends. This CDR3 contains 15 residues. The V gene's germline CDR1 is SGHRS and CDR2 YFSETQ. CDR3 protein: CASSLEGVINNEQFF. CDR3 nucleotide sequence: TGCGCCAGCAGCTTGGAGGGGGTGATAAACAATGAGCAGTTCTTC.